These 14 T cell receptor beta chains share one sample of origin, sequenced in a study of T cell repertoires in ileal Crohn's disease. The data were produced by immunoSEQ multiplex PCR, yet TCRdb's version contains in-frame clones alone and is incomplete. Of fewer than 4,500 clones listed, approximately 80% are singletons. Sample: ileal tissue. These receptors were taken from an adult with Crohn's disease.

This chain links TRBV7-8 with TRBJ1-3; D is unresolved. The germline V gene encodes CDR1 SGHVS and CDR2 FQNEAQ. The V end lost 2 bases, the J end lost 0 bases, and 17 bases lay between the germline ends. The CDR3 sequence is 18 residues long. For the CDR3, the DNA is TGTGCCAGCAGCTTACGTCCTGTGGTCTTGAGCTCTGGAAACACCATATATTTT. This translates into CASSLRPVVLSSGNTIYF.

V usage is TRBV4-2 and J usage is TRBJ1-3, with TRBD1 matching 9 bases. CDR1 is LGHNA, CDR2 YNFKEQ, per germline. There are 16 residues in the CDR3. The junction had 3 bases not matched to a gene; V was cut back by 0 bases and J by 3 bases. CDR3 region: CASSQEGQGFGNTIYF. For the CDR3, the DNA is TGTGCCAGCAGCCAAGAGGGACAGGGATTTGGAAACACCATATATTTT.

This chain joins TRBV27 and TRBJ2-1, with D maybe TRBD1 (5 bases). The V end was cut by 6 bases, the J end by 13 bases, with 16 bases between. Per germline, CDR1 MNHEY and CDR2 SMNVEV (reference sequence). This CDR3 has 12 residues. The CDR3 loop reads CASSRTGAVQFF. The CDR3 DNA reads as TGTGCCAGCAGCCGAACAGGCGCCGTTCAGTTCTTC.

This clone has only one observation. This chain links TRBV19 with TRBJ1-2; no definite D call. V was shortened by 0 bases and J by 8 bases, with 13 bases between the two germline ends. The length of the CDR3 is 14 residues. CDR1 LNHDA and CDR2 SQIVND come from the germline V gene (reference sequence). CDR3 sequence: CASSIDQGTRGYTF. DNA for the CDR3: TGTGCCAGTAGTATAGACCAAGGCACTAGGGGCTACACCTTC.

This chain connects TRBV15 to TRBJ1-4; 8 positions match TRBD1. Germline CDR1 and CDR2: LNHNV and YYDKDF (reference sequence). The V segment lost 11 bases and the J segment 1 base; nucleotides outside the gene matches: 6. The CDR3 loop spans 14 amino acids. CDR3 DNA: TGTGCCTCCGGACAGGGTAGAACTAATGAAAAACTGTTTTTT. This translates into CASGQGRTNEKLFF.

V usage is TRBV5-4 and J usage is TRBJ2-3, with 11 bases matching TRBD2. V was clipped by 4 bases and J by 4 bases; unmatched bases: 2. The CDR3 is 14 residues long. CDR1 and CDR2 (germline): SGHNT, YYREEE (reference sequence). The CDR3 loop reads CASSPSGGPDTQYF. As DNA, the CDR3 is TGTGCCAGCAGCCCTAGCGGGGGGCCAGATACGCAGTATTTT.

This sequence joins TRBV7-2 and TRBJ1-4; perhaps TRBD1 as D (5 bases). The V and J ends lost 3 bases and 7 bases respectively, with 15 bases between them. The CDR3 covers 15 residues. Germline V gene sequence: CDR1 SGHTA, CDR2 FQGNSA. The CDR3 loop is CASSFFRGRGEKLFF. Here the CDR3 DNA reads TGTGCCAGCAGCTTCTTTAGGGGTCGTGGTGAAAAACTGTTTTTT.

The gene calls are TRBV6-4 and TRBJ2-3; TRBD1 aligns across 8 bases. This CDR3 spans 15 amino acids. Germline CDR1 MRHNA, CDR2 SNTAGT. Trimming at V came to 3 bases and at J to 1 base, leaving 3 bases not matched to a gene. The CDR3, as DNA: TGTGCCAGCAGTGAAGAGACAGGGGGCACAGATACGCAGTATTTT. Translated: CASSEETGGTDTQYF.

The chain carries TRBV5-4 and TRBJ1-2, with 7 positions matching TRBD1. The CDR3 extends over 13 amino acids. V lost 0 bases, J lost 8 bases, and 4 bases stayed unmatched. Germline CDR1 is SGHNT and CDR2 is YYREEE (reference sequence). CDR3 residues: CASSLEQGIGYTF. The DNA of the CDR3 is TGTGCCAGCAGCTTGGAACAGGGGATCGGCTACACCTTC.

The chain is built from TRBV29-1 and TRBJ2-3, with 9 bases fitting TRBD2. Germline V gives CDR1 SQVTM, CDR2 ANQGSEA. The length of the CDR3 is 12 residues. The CDR3 nucleotides are TGCGCGTGGCGGGGGGGCATAGATACGCAGTATTTT. Protein sequence: CAWRGGIDTQYF.

The rearrangement joins TRBV11-2 to TRBJ2-3; 9 bases line up with TRBD2. This CDR3 spans 17 amino acids. V shed 1 base, J shed 6 bases, and the junction held 11 bases outside the gene matches. Per the germline V gene, CDR1 is SGHAT and CDR2 is FQNNGV. In nucleotides, the CDR3 is TGTGCCAGCAGCTTAGGGCTAAGTGGCGGGGGGGTGGATACGCAGTATTTT. Its protein is CASSLGLSGGGVDTQYF.

This chain links TRBV5-8 with TRBJ1-4, with 7 positions matching TRBD1. Germline CDR1 is SGHTS and CDR2 is YDEGEE. V shed 4 bases, J shed 0 bases, and the junction held 6 bases outside the gene matches. CDR3 length: 16 amino acids. CDR3 in DNA: TGTGCCAGCAGCCGTTCGGGACAGTCAACTAATGAAAAACTGTTTTTT. This translates into CASSRSGQSTNEKLFF.

This chain uses TRBV4-1 with TRBJ1-5; the D is unclear. Trimming took 1 base from V and 4 from J, leaving 14 bases between them. CDR3 length: 16 amino acids. CDR1 and CDR2 from the germline V gene are MGHRA and YSYEKL. CDR3 sequence: CASSQVGWPVNQPQHF. As DNA, the CDR3 is TGCGCCAGCAGCCAAGTTGGTTGGCCAGTAAATCAGCCCCAGCATTTT.

This chain joins TRBV5-1 and TRBJ2-7; a possible D gene is TRBD2 (5 bases). Between the trimmed V and J ends, which lost 5 bases and 2 bases, there was a span of 8 bases. The CDR3 spans 12 residues. CDR1 and CDR2 from the germline V gene are SGHRS and YFSETQ. CDR3 in DNA: TGCGCCAGCAGGGGAGTCGCCTACGAGCAGTACTTC. This codes for CASRGVAYEQYF.